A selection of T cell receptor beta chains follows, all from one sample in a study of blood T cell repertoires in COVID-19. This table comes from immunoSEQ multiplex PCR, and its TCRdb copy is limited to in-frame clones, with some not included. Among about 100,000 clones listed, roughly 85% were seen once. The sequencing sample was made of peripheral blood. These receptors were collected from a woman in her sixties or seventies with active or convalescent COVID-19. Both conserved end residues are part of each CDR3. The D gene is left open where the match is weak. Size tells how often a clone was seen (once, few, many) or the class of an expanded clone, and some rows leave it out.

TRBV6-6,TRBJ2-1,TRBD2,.,CASSPSAGGSYNEQFF,TGTGCCAGCAGCCCCTCAGCGGGGGGGAGCTACAATGAGCAGTTCTTC
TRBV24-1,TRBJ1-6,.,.,CATSDTGNSPLHF,TGTGCCACCAGTGACACAGGGAATTCACCCCTCCACTTT
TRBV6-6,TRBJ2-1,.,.,CASSQTGRGEQFF,TGTGCCAGCAGTCAAACAGGGAGAGGCGAGCAGTTCTTC
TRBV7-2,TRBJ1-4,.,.,CASSIQAWDAKLFF,TGTGCCAGCAGTATACAGGCCTGGGATGCAAAACTGTTTTTT
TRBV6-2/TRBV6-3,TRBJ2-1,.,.,CASSYADSSYNEQFF,TGTGCCAGCAGTTACGCCGATAGCTCCTACAATGAGCAGTTCTTC
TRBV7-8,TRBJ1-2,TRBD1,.,CASSRGDRLRGYTF,TGTGCCAGCAGCCGAGGGGACAGACTGAGGGGCTACACCTTC
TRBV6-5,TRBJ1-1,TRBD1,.,CASSQQGRDTEAFF,TGTGCCAGCAGCCAACAGGGGAGAGACACTGAAGCTTTCTTT
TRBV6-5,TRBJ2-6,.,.,CASSYKRAGANVLTF,TGTGCCAGCAGTTATAAGAGGGCTGGGGCCAACGTCCTGACTTTC
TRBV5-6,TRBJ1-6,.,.,CASSPDSIDSPLHF,TGTGCCAGCAGCCCCGACAGTATCGATTCACCCCTCCACTTT
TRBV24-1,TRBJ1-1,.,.,CATSDGRAGSNTEAFF,TGTGCCACCAGTGATGGTCGGGCAGGGTCGAACACTGAAGCTTTCTTT
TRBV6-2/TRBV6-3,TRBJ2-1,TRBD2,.,CASSSREGRNEQFF,TGTGCCAGCAGTTCGAGGGAGGGCCGGAATGAGCAGTTCTTC
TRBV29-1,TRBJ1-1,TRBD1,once,CSVETGDGSTEAFF,TGCAGCGTTGAAACAGGGGATGGGTCCACTGAAGCTTTCTTT
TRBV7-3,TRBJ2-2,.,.,CASSQKQGANTGELFF,TGTGCCAGCAGCCAGAAACAGGGCGCGAACACCGGGGAGCTGTTTTTT
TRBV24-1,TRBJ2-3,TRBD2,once,CATSEGNSGRGADTQYF,TGTGCCACCAGTGAGGGCAATAGCGGGAGGGGTGCAGATACGCAGTATTTT
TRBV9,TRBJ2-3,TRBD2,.,CASSWTSGGTTDTQYF,TGTGCCAGCTCTTGGACTAGCGGGGGGACCACAGATACGCAGTATTTT
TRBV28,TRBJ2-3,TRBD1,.,CASSFSYPPGQGSDTQYF,TGTGCCAGCAGTTTTTCTTACCCCCCGGGACAGGGGTCAGATACGCAGTATTTT
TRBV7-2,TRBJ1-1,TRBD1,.,CASSFGDRNTEAFF,TGTGCCAGCAGCTTTGGGGACAGGAACACTGAAGCTTTCTTT
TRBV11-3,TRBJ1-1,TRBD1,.,CASSLGGQAVNTEAFF,TGTGCCAGCAGCTTGGGGGGACAGGCTGTGAACACTGAAGCTTTCTTT
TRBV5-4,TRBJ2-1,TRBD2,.,CASRPLAGDGNEQFF,TGTGCCAGCAGACCTCTAGCGGGAGACGGTAATGAGCAGTTCTTC
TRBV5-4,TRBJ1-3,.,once,CASSLDQARSGNTIYF,TGTGCCAGCAGCTTGGATCAGGCGCGCTCTGGAAACACCATATATTTT
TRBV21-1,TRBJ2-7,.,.,CASSKSHISSGTSVRGYEQYF,TGTGCCAGCAGCAAATCTCACATCTCTTCCGGGACTAGCGTCCGAGGCTACGAGCAGTACTTC